Listed below are T cell receptor beta chains from one sample, sequenced in a study of T cell responses to AZD1222 COVID-19 vaccine. TCRdb keeps only in-frame clones here, not all; method: immunoSEQ multiplex PCR. The sample lists 140,000 or so clones; about nine tenths were seen once. The sample was peripheral blood, taken 28 days after the second AZD1222 dose. The receptors were gathered from an adult who received the AZD1222 COVID-19 vaccine. CDR3s include the opening cysteine and the closing phenylalanine or tryptophan. D genes are given only for firm matches. A row's size may be missing; if present it is once, few, many or a size class.

v_call: TRBV28
d_call: -
j_call: TRBJ2-7
clone_size: -
cdr3_nt: TGTGCCAGCAGTTTGGGGGACCTGGACAGACCCGGGGACGAGCAGTACTTC
cdr3_aa: CASSLGDLDRPGDEQYF

v_call: TRBV7-8
d_call: -
j_call: TRBJ1-5
clone_size: -
cdr3_nt: TGTGCCAGCAGCACAGGACCGCTGGATCAGCCCCAGCATTTT
cdr3_aa: CASSTGPLDQPQHF

v_call: TRBV5-6
d_call: -
j_call: TRBJ1-2
clone_size: -
cdr3_nt: TGTGCCAGCACCGCCCTGGGCAGGGGTCTCTATGGCTACACCTTC
cdr3_aa: CASTALGRGLYGYTF

v_call: TRBV29-1
d_call: -
j_call: TRBJ1-1
clone_size: once
cdr3_nt: TGCAGCGTTGAGGGCAGATTGAACACTGAAGCTTTCTTT
cdr3_aa: CSVEGRLNTEAFF

v_call: TRBV15
d_call: TRBD1
j_call: TRBJ2-7
clone_size: -
cdr3_nt: TGTGCCACCAGTCCCACCGCGGACAGGAGCTCCTACGAGCAGTACTTC
cdr3_aa: CATSPTADRSSYEQYF

v_call: TRBV4-2
d_call: TRBD1
j_call: TRBJ1-1
clone_size: few
cdr3_nt: TGTGCCAGCAGCCAAGATCCGACAGGGGGTTTCGGCACTGAAGCTTTCTTT
cdr3_aa: CASSQDPTGGFGTEAFF

v_call: TRBV6-5
d_call: TRBD2
j_call: TRBJ2-5
clone_size: -
cdr3_nt: TGTGCCAGCAGTAGTAGCGGGAGTCGCTGGGAGACCCAGTACTTC
cdr3_aa: CASSSSGSRWETQYF

v_call: TRBV5-6
d_call: TRBD2
j_call: TRBJ2-1
clone_size: -
cdr3_nt: TGTGCCAGCAGCTTTCCGGTGTCTAGCGGGAGGTCCTACAATGAGCAGTTCTTC
cdr3_aa: CASSFPVSSGRSYNEQFF

v_call: TRBV6-5
d_call: TRBD1
j_call: TRBJ1-4
clone_size: -
cdr3_nt: TGTGCCACCAAGACTGGACAGGGAGAAAAACTGTTTTTT
cdr3_aa: CATKTGQGEKLFF

v_call: TRBV19
d_call: TRBD1
j_call: TRBJ1-1
clone_size: -
cdr3_nt: TGTGCCAGTACTGACAGGGGAGGTCGAGCTTTCTTT
cdr3_aa: CASTDRGGRAFF

v_call: TRBV5-6
d_call: -
j_call: TRBJ2-3
clone_size: few
cdr3_nt: TGTGCCAGCAGCTTGCAGACAGATACGCAGTATTTT
cdr3_aa: CASSLQTDTQYF

v_call: TRBV18
d_call: -
j_call: TRBJ2-5
clone_size: -
cdr3_nt: TGTGCCAGCCCGACTGAAACGGACTTC
cdr3_aa: CASPTETDF

v_call: TRBV7-2
d_call: TRBD1
j_call: TRBJ1-2
clone_size: -
cdr3_nt: TGTGCCAGCAGCCACACCGCATCCACACAGGGGAACTATGGCTACACCTTC
cdr3_aa: CASSHTASTQGNYGYTF